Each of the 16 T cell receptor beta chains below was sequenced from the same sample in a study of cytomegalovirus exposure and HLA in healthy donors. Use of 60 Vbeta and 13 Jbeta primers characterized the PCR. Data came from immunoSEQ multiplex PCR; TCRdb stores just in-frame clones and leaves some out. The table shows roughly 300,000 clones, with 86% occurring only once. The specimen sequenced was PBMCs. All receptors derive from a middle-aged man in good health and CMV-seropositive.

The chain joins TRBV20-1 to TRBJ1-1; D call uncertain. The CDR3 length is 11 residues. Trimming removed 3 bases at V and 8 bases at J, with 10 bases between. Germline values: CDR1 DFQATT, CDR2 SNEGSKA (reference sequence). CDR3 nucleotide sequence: TGCAGTGCTAGTCCAGCGTCCGAAGCTTTCTTT. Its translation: CSASPASEAFF.

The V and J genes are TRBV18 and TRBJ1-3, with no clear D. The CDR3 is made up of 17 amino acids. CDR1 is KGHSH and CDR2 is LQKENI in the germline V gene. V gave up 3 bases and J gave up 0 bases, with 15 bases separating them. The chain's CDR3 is CASSPFSAQDSGNTIYF. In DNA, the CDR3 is TGTGCCAGCTCACCCTTCTCCGCGCAGGACTCTGGAAACACCATATATTTT.

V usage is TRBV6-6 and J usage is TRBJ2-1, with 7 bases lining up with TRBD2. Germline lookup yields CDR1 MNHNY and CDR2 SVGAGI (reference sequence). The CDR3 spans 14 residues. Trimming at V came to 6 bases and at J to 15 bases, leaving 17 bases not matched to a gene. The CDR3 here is CASRTATSFNDLFF. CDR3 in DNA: TGTGCCAGCAGGACCGCGACTAGCTTTAATGACCTGTTCTTC.

CDR3 DNA sequence: TGCAGCGTTTGGACTAGCGGGAGGGCCGGGGAGCTGTTTTTT. This sequence encodes CSVWTSGRAGELFF. The chain combines TRBV29-1 with TRBJ2-2, with 15 bases identical to TRBD2. V shed 5 bases and J 6 bases; nucleotides not matched to a gene: 1. This CDR3 comprises 14 residues. Germline assignment: CDR1 SQVTM and CDR2 ANQGSEA.

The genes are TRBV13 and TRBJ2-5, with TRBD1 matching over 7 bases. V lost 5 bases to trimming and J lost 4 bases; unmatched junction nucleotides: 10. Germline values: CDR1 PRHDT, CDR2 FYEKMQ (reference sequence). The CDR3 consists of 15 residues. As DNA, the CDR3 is TGTGCCAGCAGCGGGCCAGGGGGATGGCGAGAGACCCAGTACTTC. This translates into CASSGPGGWRETQYF.

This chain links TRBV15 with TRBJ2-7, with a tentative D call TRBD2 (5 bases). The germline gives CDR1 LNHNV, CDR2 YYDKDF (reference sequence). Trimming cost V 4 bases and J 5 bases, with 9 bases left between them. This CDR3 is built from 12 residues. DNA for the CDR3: TGTGCCACCAGCATGGAGGTCCACGAGCAGTACTTC. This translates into CATSMEVHEQYF.

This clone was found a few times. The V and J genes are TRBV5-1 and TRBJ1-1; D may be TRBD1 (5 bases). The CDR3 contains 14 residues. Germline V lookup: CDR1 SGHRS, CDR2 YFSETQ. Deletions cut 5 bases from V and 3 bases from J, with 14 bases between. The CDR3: CASRVGGTDTEAFF. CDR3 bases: TGCGCCAGCAGAGTCGGGGGAACCGACACTGAAGCTTTCTTT.

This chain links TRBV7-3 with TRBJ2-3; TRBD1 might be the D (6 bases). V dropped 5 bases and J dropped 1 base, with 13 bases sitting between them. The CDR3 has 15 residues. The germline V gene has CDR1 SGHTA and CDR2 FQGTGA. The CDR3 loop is CASSTTGIRTDTQYF. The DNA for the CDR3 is TGTGCCAGCAGCACTACAGGGATCCGCACAGATACGCAGTATTTT. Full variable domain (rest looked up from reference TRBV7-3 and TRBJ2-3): GAGVSQTPSNKVTEKGKYVELRCDPISGHTALYWYRQSLGQGPEFLIYFQGTGAADDSGLPNDRFFAVRPEGSVSTLKIQRTERGDSAVYLCASSTTGIRTDTQYFGPGTRLTVL.

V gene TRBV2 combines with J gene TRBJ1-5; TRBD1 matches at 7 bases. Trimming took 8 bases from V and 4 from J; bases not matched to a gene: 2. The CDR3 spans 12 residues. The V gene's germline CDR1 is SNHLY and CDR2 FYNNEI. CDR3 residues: CASARGNQPQHF. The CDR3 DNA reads TGTGCCAGCGCCAGGGGGAATCAGCCCCAGCATTTT.

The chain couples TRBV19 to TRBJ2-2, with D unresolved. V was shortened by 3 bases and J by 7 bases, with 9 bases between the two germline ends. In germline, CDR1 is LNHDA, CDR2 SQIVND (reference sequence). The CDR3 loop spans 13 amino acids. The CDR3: CASSIVRNGELFF. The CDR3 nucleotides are TGTGCCAGTAGTATCGTGAGGAACGGGGAGCTGTTTTTT.

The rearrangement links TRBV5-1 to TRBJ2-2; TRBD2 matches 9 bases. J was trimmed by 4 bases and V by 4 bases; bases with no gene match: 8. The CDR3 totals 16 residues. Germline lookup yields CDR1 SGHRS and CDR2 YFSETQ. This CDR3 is CASSPGTSFLTGELFF. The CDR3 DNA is TGCGCCAGCAGCCCCGGGACTAGCTTCCTCACCGGGGAGCTGTTTTTT.

The CDR3 region has the DNA TGCGCCAGCAGCCAAGCGGGACTAGCTCTCGAGCAGTACTTC. This gives the protein CASSQAGLALEQYF. J is TRBJ2-7 and V is TRBV4-1; TRBD2 aligns across 9 bases. The V and J ends lost 1 base and 6 bases, in that order; junction bases with no gene match: 4. Germline CDR1 reads MGHRA; CDR2 reads YSYEKL. The CDR3 has 14 residues.

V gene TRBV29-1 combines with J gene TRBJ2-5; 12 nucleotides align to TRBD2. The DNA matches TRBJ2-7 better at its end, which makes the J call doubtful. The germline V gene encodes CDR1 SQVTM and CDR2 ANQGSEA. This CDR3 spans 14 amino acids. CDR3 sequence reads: CSVEGLAGPYEQYF. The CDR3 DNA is TGCAGCGTAGAGGGACTAGCGGGCCCCTACGAGCAGTACTTC.

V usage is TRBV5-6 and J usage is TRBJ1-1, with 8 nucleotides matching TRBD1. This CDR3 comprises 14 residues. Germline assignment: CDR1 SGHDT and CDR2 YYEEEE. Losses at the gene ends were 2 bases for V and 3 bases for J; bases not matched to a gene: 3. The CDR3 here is CASSFPTGDTEAFF. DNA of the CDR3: TGTGCCAGCAGCTTCCCGACAGGGGACACTGAAGCTTTCTTT.

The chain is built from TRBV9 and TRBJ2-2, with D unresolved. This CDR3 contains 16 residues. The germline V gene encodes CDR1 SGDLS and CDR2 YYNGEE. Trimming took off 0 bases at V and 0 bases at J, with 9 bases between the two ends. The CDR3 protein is CASSVGPAPNTGELFF. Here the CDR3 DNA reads TGTGCCAGCAGCGTAGGGCCTGCCCCGAACACCGGGGAGCTGTTTTTT.

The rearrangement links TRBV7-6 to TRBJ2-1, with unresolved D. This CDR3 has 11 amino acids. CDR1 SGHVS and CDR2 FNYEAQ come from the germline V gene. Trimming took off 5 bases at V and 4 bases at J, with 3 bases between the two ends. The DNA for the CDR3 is TGTGCCAGCAGCCCTTACAATGAGCAGTTCTTC. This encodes CASSPYNEQFF.